The 10 T cell receptor beta chains below come from one sample, sequenced in a study of T cell changes during pregnancy in multiple sclerosis. Clones were sequenced by immunoSEQ multiplex PCR, and TCRdb holds only the in-frame ones, with some missing. The table lists some 30,000 clones, roughly 86% of them singletons. The source was CD8+ T cells from peripheral blood mononuclear cells, collected before pregnancy. The receptor source for this set is a female donor with multiple sclerosis, enrolled in a pregnancy study.

Written as DNA, the CDR3 is TGTGCCAGCAGTTTCTCACAAAGCAATCAGCCCCAGCATTTT. Translating it yields CASSFSQSNQPQHF. The chain carries TRBV6-6 and TRBJ1-5; D is uncertain. From germline, CDR1 is MNHNY and CDR2 SVGAGI (reference sequence). Deletions cut 4 bases from V and 1 base from J, with 8 bases between. The CDR3 length is 14 residues.

The gene calls are TRBV2 and TRBJ2-1; 9 bases are shared with TRBD2. Germline trimming cut 6 bases from V and 10 bases from J; bases unmatched to any gene: 10. This CDR3 comprises 14 residues. Germline V lookup: CDR1 SNHLY, CDR2 FYNNEI. For the CDR3, the DNA is TGTGCCAGCAGGAGCGGGAGGCCGTCGCCCGAGCAGTTCTTC. The encoded protein is CASRSGRPSPEQFF.

The chain employs TRBV5-5 and TRBJ1-2, with TRBD1 as a possible D gene (5 bases). V gave up 3 bases and J gave up 8 bases, with 17 bases separating them. The CDR3 has 14 amino acids. Germline V gene data show CDR1 as SGHKS and CDR2 as YYEKEE (reference sequence). The CDR3 nucleotides are TGTGCCAGCAGCTCCCAGTGGGGGGGAGGAGGCTACACCTTC. It is translated as CASSSQWGGGGYTF.

The rearrangement links TRBV6-5 to TRBJ1-1; 8 nucleotides match TRBD1. In germline, CDR1 is MNHEY, CDR2 SVGAGI. Germline trimming cut 6 bases from V and 7 bases from J; bases unmatched to any gene: 7. The CDR3 contains 13 residues. CDR3 sequence reads: CASRQLTGDEAFF. The CDR3 nucleotides read TGTGCCAGCAGGCAACTGACAGGGGATGAAGCTTTCTTT.

This rearrangement joins TRBV4-1 to TRBJ2-7, with TRBD1 identical over 7 bases. The CDR3 covers 16 residues. J gave up 3 bases and V 0 bases, and 8 bases lay outside the gene matches. Germline lookup yields CDR1 MGHRA and CDR2 YSYEKL. Here the CDR3 reads CASSQDVGGFYYEQYF. The CDR3 DNA reads TGCGCCAGCAGCCAAGATGTAGGGGGCTTTTACTACGAGCAGTACTTC.

V and J are TRBV19 and TRBJ1-5; 7 bases map to TRBD1. The CDR3 spans 16 residues. The V segment lost 4 bases and the J segment 0 bases; nucleotides outside the gene matches: 6. In germline, CDR1 is LNHDA, CDR2 SQIVND (reference sequence). The CDR3 nucleotides are TGTGCCAGTAGTACCCTAGGGACAGTTAGCAATCAGCCCCAGCATTTT. Translated, it gives CASSTLGTVSNQPQHF.

This chain joins TRBV5-4 and TRBJ2-7; 8 bases agree with TRBD1. There are 14 residues in the CDR3. After removal of 2 bases from V and 6 bases from J, the junction contained 7 bases not matched to a gene. Germline V gene data show CDR1 as SGHNT and CDR2 as YYREEE (reference sequence). CDR3: CASSFGQGAGEQYF. CDR3 nucleotides: TGTGCCAGCAGCTTTGGGCAGGGGGCTGGCGAGCAGTACTTC. Using reference TRBV5-4 and TRBJ2-7 for the parts outside the CDR3, the full variable domain is ETGVTQSPTHLIKTRGQQVTLRCSSQSGHNTVSWYQQALGQGPQFIFQYYREEENGRGNFPPRFSGLQFPNYSSELNVNALELDDSALYLCASSFGQGAGEQYFGPGTRLTVT.

V is TRBV27 and J is TRBJ2-6; D is perhaps TRBD2 (6 bases). CDR1 and CDR2 from the germline V gene are MNHEY and SMNVEV (reference sequence). The CDR3 contains 19 residues. Deletions cut 2 bases from V and 0 bases from J, with 17 bases between. The CDR3 coding sequence is TGTGCCAGCAGTTTAACGACGGGAGAATTTTTCTCTGGGGCCAACGTCCTGACTTTC. Amino acids: CASSLTTGEFFSGANVLTF.

The V gene is TRBV11-2, the J gene TRBJ2-7, with D maybe TRBD1 (7 bases). V shed 8 bases and J shed 6 bases, with 14 bases lying between them. The CDR3 is 12 amino acids. Germline loops: CDR1 SGHAT, CDR2 FQNNGV. Here the CDR3 DNA reads TGTGCCAGCGGGGGGACAGTGACCGAGCAGTACTTC. It is translated as CASGGTVTEQYF.

The sample holds a few counts of this clone. This rearrangement joins TRBV15 to TRBJ1-4; D is ambiguous. This CDR3 is 15 amino acids long. V shed 0 bases and J shed 6 bases, with 11 bases lying between them. Germline CDR1 reads LNHNV; CDR2 reads YYDKDF (reference sequence). The CDR3 loop is CATSRDWGVDEKLFF. DNA of the CDR3: TGTGCCACCAGCAGAGATTGGGGAGTCGATGAAAAACTGTTTTTT.